This T cell receptor beta chain was observed in a study of cytomegalovirus exposure and HLA in healthy donors (dated by TCRdb to about 2017). A note on the overall study: In an earlier analysis of under 600 of the donors, 276 Gb of sequence data and approximately 120 million unique TCR beta sequences from 150 million to 200 million T cells were reported. Roughly 310 gigabases of sequencing data and tens of millions of unique TCR sequences were included in an early release covering 550 to 650 HLA-typed donors. Of the approximately 400 genotyped donors, roughly 80% were placed in the genetic ancestry cluster associated with self-reported Caucasian donors. The study aimed to test whether signatures of past pathogen exposure could be identified by cataloging public T cell receptors. Using immunosequencing, the study profiled T cell repertoires from around 680 subjects and related those repertoires to cytomegalovirus serostatus. Besides the first cohort of 666 subjects, a separate validation cohort made up of roughly 120 different subjects was used. To predict cytomegalovirus infection status, the study brought together high-throughput TCR immunosequencing, statistical association of individual TCRs with disease status, and machine learning. To study patterns of TCR occurrence, a later analysis re-analyzed previously published TCR beta repertoires from 700 or so donors and added high-resolution HLA genotyping. Rather than using new phenotypic data, the later analysis identified candidate immune exposures from TCR beta sequences and from how often those sequences occurred across donors. To decide whether each TCR beta V gene segment behaved as functional or pseudogenic, an earlier analysis of 587 of the donors relied on high-throughput TCR beta sequencing. Donor age, sex, ethnicity and CMV serostatus were compiled alongside the repertoire data. A later genetic analysis took genome-wide SNP genotypes for about 55% of the 666 donors and used that subset as a discovery cohort. Every repertoire in the discovery cohort had been generated on one and the same sequencing platform. Class I and class II HLA loci were covered by the typing at four-digit resolution. Typing coverage differed by locus: A, B, C, DRB1 and DQB1 were typed in roughly 620-640 donors, DQA1 in about 560, DPA1 in roughly 590, and DPB1 in 472. About 5 DR-DQ haplotypes were handled as single units for association and clustering, since linkage in the cohort was strong. On average, roughly 250,000 unique TCR beta nucleotide sequences were sequenced per donor among 398 genotyped donors of the cohort, with roughly 18% of those sequences being non-productive.

The library was generated by the immunoSEQ multiplex PCR assay. A mixture of 60 forward primers for TCR Vbeta segments and 13 reverse primers for TCR Jbeta segments was used in the multiplex PCR. The CDR3 region of rearranged TCR beta genes was amplified from genomic DNA with a multiplex PCR assay. Amplified TCR beta libraries were sequenced as 87-base-pair reads on the Illumina HiSeq System. The original methods were these. Across the 670 or so repertoires, a later analysis counted approximately 75 million unique TCR beta chains, approximately 10 million of which were shared by at least two donors. Raw reads were error-corrected and collapsed into unique sequences with a nearest-neighbor algorithm that merged closely related sequences to remove PCR and sequencing errors. To assign V, D and J gene segments, CDR3 sequences were aligned to IMGT reference sequences. Each retained sequence needed at least a six-nucleotide match to both a V gene segment and a J gene segment. Rearrangements were classified as productive when the CDR3 lacked stop codons and remained in frame with V and J, and all other rearrangements were classified as non-productive. CDR3 was defined by IMGT convention, running from the second conserved V-encoded cysteine to the conserved J-encoded phenylalanine. Sequences without an unambiguous match to a single V gene segment were excluded from the earlier analysis of 450 to 750 of the donors. An earlier analysis of a few hundred of the donors classified V segments as functional when productive rearrangements were above 56.7% and as segregating when the standard deviation between donors was above 5%. A statistical classification framework was developed to diagnose cytomegalovirus status using the catalog of TCR beta chain sequences. In a later analysis, TCR nucleotide sequences were compared against IMGT/GENE-DB human TR gene sequences so that V and J genes could be assigned. Using the TCRdist pipeline, a later analysis assigned CDR3 sequences along with most-parsimonious VDJ recombination scenarios. In a later analysis, each TCR beta chain was defined by its CDR3 amino acid sequence together with its V-gene family, and reads lacking a unique V-gene family were excluded. A later analysis removed several hundred highly shared, low-generation-probability nucleotide sequences to deal with suspected cross-contamination and a sequencing artifact. In a later analysis, a clonal expansion index was calculated for each public chain from normalized within-repertoire ranks of inferred template counts. In a later analysis, generation probabilities were computed with a VDJ recombination model fitted to out-of-frame rearrangements, and the resulting probabilities were checked against IGoR. In a later analysis, TCR-TCR, TCR-HLA and TCR-CMV co-occurrence was scored with hypergeometric tests, and a repertoire-size bias correction was applied to TCR pairs. False discovery rates were estimated in a later analysis by permuting HLA or CMV assignments 20 times. A later analysis grouped co-occurring TCRs with DBSCAN, adding TCRdist sequence similarity when clustering within HLA-allele-positive subsets. For co-occurrence clustering, repertoires with fewer than 30,000 or more than 120,000 public chains were excluded, along with 4 to 6 repertoires with anomalous nucleotide sharing. This is the immuneACCESS table as TCRdb keeps it, with only in-frame sequences that have V and J called. A part of the clones is gone; compared with another copy, unresolved V genes explain less than half, and the rest is unexplained. V and J calls and clone size are given by that table; D and trimming were obtained from the DNA. The sample records fewer than 85,000 clones, roughly 82% of which are singletons. The ten top clones hold about 12% of the sample.

Broader findings and caveats from the paper: Most CMV-associated TCR beta chains appeared to be HLA-restricted in a later analysis, and the HLA associations seemed to be driven largely by CMV exposure. A cluster of highly shared sequence variants was judged likely to be a technical artifact of the sequencing pipeline. Three of the identified cytomegalovirus-associated TCR beta chains were confirmed in vitro to be specific for cytomegalovirus antigens. The study listed 170 or so TCR beta chains as associated with cytomegalovirus. A later genetic analysis associated a missense DCLRE1C variant with V-gene and J-gene trimming of TCR beta chains, and an independent cohort replicated the association. Because HLA typing was unavailable for some donors at each locus, only the typed subset was used in association tests. An earlier analysis of 587 of the donors showed that most TCR beta V segments appeared in productive rearrangements either about 90% or about 30% of the time, which broadly matched IMGT annotations. Only TCR beta chains were sequenced in this cohort, and the absence of alpha or paired-chain data limited detectable features. Several of the top co-occurrence clusters appeared to be linked to parvovirus B19, influenza, CMV and Epstein-Barr virus, according to a later analysis. Sequencing depth was assumed to be roughly uniform across donors in the presence/absence analyses, though that assumption may not hold. According to a later genetic analysis, donors in an Asian-associated ancestry cluster had fewer N-insertions in productive TCRs than the approximately 700-donor mean. A later analysis found that HLA-associated TCR beta chains were more clonally expanded and had lower generation probabilities than equally common non-associated chains. Assigning TCR associations to individual alleles was difficult when HLA alleles, especially DR and DQ, strongly co-occurred. It was suggested by the authors that the approach could potentially be generalized to other disease states and immunological phenotypes. Specific HLA alleles were associated with 16,951 TCR beta sequences at a false discovery rate of 0.05 in a later analysis. Correlated functional status among segregating V segments might reflect linkage disequilibrium, but an unknown experimental factor could not be ruled out. Across donors, most TCR sequences were observed very rarely, whereas some public TCRs were present in many individuals. The earlier analysis of about 600 of the donors excluded roughly 17 rarely observed V segments, including chromosome 9 orphons, because counts were too low. A further reported finding was that TCR beta sequences accurately predicted the HLA-A and HLA-B alleles for most subjects in the first cohort. Immune exposure information for the cohort was limited to CMV serostatus. The classifier was reported to diagnose cytomegalovirus status with high specificity and sensitivity in both the original cohort and the validation cohort. In a later analysis, TCR association rates were found to vary across HLA loci, with the most associated TCRs seen for DRB1 alleles and the fewest for HLA-C alleles.

In total, more than 500 healthy bone marrow donors made up the cohort. At the time of sampling, every cohort member was nominally healthy, though immune exposures that went unrecorded were likely present. The donor was CMV seropositive and belonged to the group of about 290 seropositive cohort members. Each donor provided a peripheral blood sample, and peripheral blood mononuclear cells were used for TCR beta sequencing. Genomic DNA was extracted from the blood cell samples with the Qiagen DNeasy Blood Extraction Kit. Details on this clone: Its cognate antigen has yet to be identified. Base qualities are not recorded, but no much larger clone differs from it by a single base.

Sequenced: PBMCs. This TCR derives from a male donor in good health and CMV-seropositive.

The CDR3 corresponds to CASSQGTGIGNTEAFF. Here is the DNA: TGTGCCAGCAGCCAGGGGACAGGGATAGGAAACACTGAAGCTTTCTTT. The V gene is TRBV14 and the J gene is TRBJ1-1; TRBD1 agrees with 9 junctional bases. CDR1 SGHDN and CDR2 FVKESK are derived from the germline V gene. The CDR3 runs 16 residues from the cysteine to the phenylalanine. Only CDR3 DNA is held: 48 bases, read in frame from base 1. V trim: 3 bases; J trim: 2 bases; unmatched bases: 7.